The clone carrying this T cell receptor (beta chain) has just a few counts. Construction of the TCRbeta library involved unique molecular identifiers. TCRdb recomputed calls from the PCR reads with MiXCR, one row per CDR3 protein. In the table there are 250,000 to 350,000 distinct CDR3 sequences, 9.9% of which are singletons. This entry belongs to a study of T-cell reconstitution after alpha-beta-depleted transplantation in children. The sequenced sample was PBMCs from the stem cell graft donor, obtained from the stem cell graft. The sequence was collected from a human donor who donated a stem cell graft to a child with SCID.

For the CDR3, the DNA is TGTGCCAGCAGCTACCGCGCCGTCCAGGTTCAGCCCCAGCATTTT. Translating it yields CASSYRAVQVQPQHF. The V call is TRBV5-8, the J call TRBJ1-5; no firm D call. Germline V lookup: CDR1 SGHTS, CDR2 YDEGEE. V lost 3 bases to trimming and J lost 6 bases, with 16 bases between them. The CDR3 consists of 15 residues.